The 18 T cell receptor beta chains below come from one sample, sequenced in a study of tumor and adjacent non-tumor tissue in lung cancer. No cell sorting was done before RNA was extracted from the tissue. A modified ARM-PCR protocol with three rounds of nested PCR amplified TCRbeta. TCRdb used MiXCR to reprocess the multiplex PCR reads, holding one entry per CDR3 protein. The table has 85,000 to 100,000 distinct CDR3 sequences, roughly 66% seen once. The material sequenced was lung tumor tissue. The receptors originated from a man aged 60-69 years with non-small cell lung cancer.

This clonotype was observed a few times. V is TRBV11-2 and J is TRBJ2-3; D gene ambiguous. The germline V gene has CDR1 SGHAT and CDR2 FQNNGV. The ends were cut back, 7 bases at V and 12 bases at J, with 23 bases in the middle. The CDR3 covers 14 residues. The CDR3 DNA follows: TGTGCCAGCAACCACCGGACCTCTACGGCTGCCCAGTATTTT. Amino acids: CASNHRTSTAAQYF. The full variable domain, completed using reference TRBV11-2 and TRBJ2-3, is EAGVAQSPRYKIIEKRQSVAFWCNPISGHATLYWYQQILGQGPKLLIQFQNNGVVDDSQLPKDRFSAERLKGVDSTLKIQPAKLEDSAVYLCASNHRTSTAAQYFGPGTRLTVL.

Relative to its sample, this clonotype is medium-sized (0.01 to 0.1%). V is TRBV11-1 and J is TRBJ2-2, with D unclear. Germline CDR1 reads SGHAT; CDR2 reads FQDESV (reference sequence). This CDR3 spans 13 amino acids. V dropped 2 bases and J dropped 7 bases, with 8 bases sitting between them. The CDR3 spells CASSLQLSGELFF. The CDR3 DNA reads as TGTGCCAGCAGCTTACAGTTAAGCGGGGAGCTGTTTTTT.

Regarding this clonotype: Sequence at one end of the junction differs from germline and may be a read error. V gene TRBV12-3 or TRBV12-4 combines with J gene TRBJ2-1, with 8 nucleotides matching TRBD2. The CDR3 loop spans 15 amino acids. The CDR3: CASSALRTSWGPQFF. The CDR3 DNA sequence: TGTGCTAGCAGCGCTCTCCGGACTAGCTGGGGGCCCCAGTTCTTC.

This clonotype was picked up one time. One end of the junction does not line up with germline, which may come from a read error. This chain links TRBV30 with TRBJ1-6; tentative D call: TRBD1 (5 bases). CDR3 length: 13 residues. Germline V gives CDR1 GTSNPN, CDR2 SVGIG (reference sequence). The CDR3 loop reads CALSLGGASPLHF. The CDR3, as DNA: TGTGCCTTGAGTTTGGGAGGGGCCTCACCCCTCCACTTT.

Concerning this clonotype itself: At one end the junction does not follow the germline gene, possibly because of a read error. This chain uses TRBV12-3 or TRBV12-4 with TRBJ2-3; D unresolved. The length of the CDR3 is 12 residues. The CDR3 region is CASTKDTDTQYF. Here the CDR3 DNA reads TGTGCCAGTACGAAAGACACAGATACGCAGTACTTT.

This clonotype was detected many times. The chain uses TRBV5-1 and TRBJ1-5; D is uncertain. The CDR3 contains 14 residues. Germline V lookup: CDR1 SGHRS, CDR2 YFSETQ. Trimming left V 4 bases short and J 3 bases short, with 11 bases between. The CDR3: CASSPLDPNQPQHF. The CDR3 DNA reads TGCGCCAGCAGCCCGCTGGACCCCAATCAGCCCCAGCATTTT. The variable domain in full, with the rest retrieved from reference TRBV5-1 and TRBJ1-5, is KAGVTQTPRYLIKTRGQQVTLSCSPISGHRSVSWYQQTPGQGLQFLFEYFSETQRNKGNFPGRFSGRQFSNSRSEMNVSTLELGDSALYLCASSPLDPNQPQHFGDGTRLSIL.

This clonotype was picked up a small number of times. A much larger clone differs by one base, so this may be a read error. V and J are TRBV20-1 and TRBJ2-7; TRBD2 matches at 10 bases. V lost 5 bases and J lost 3; bases outside the gene matches: 4. The CDR3 spans 13 residues. Per germline, CDR1 DFQATT and CDR2 SNEGSKA (reference sequence). The CDR3 here is CSAQREGHYEQYF. The CDR3 region has the DNA TGCAGTGCTCAGCGGGAGGGACACTACGAGCAGTACTTC.

Regarding this clonotype: Since no conserved phenylalanine or tryptophan closes the CDR3, a read error is the likely cause. This chain joins TRBV11-2 and TRBJ2-1; TRBD2 might be the D (5 bases). Germline CDR1 is SGHAT and CDR2 is FQNNGV. The CDR3 length is 15 residues. Trimming pared 5 bases from V and 8 bases from J, leaving 19 bases between. The CDR3 region is CASSPHRGMRDEQFI. The CDR3 nucleotides read TGTGCCAGCAGCCCGCACCGAGGCATGAGGGATGAGCAGTTCATC.

In regard to this clonotype: Only one base separates this from a far larger clonotype, so it likely reflects a read error. This is likely a read error, given that the CDR3 carries no conserved phenylalanine or tryptophan at its end. This chain uses TRBV7-9 with TRBJ2-7, with unresolved D. CDR3 length equals 13 residues. Germline-derived CDR1 and CDR2 are SEHNR and FQNEAQ (reference sequence). V lost 2 bases and J lost 0, with 5 bases in between. The CDR3, as DNA: TGTGCCAGCAGCTTAAGCAGCTCCTACGAGCAGTACTTA. It translates to CASSLSSSYEQYL.

To note about this clonotype: At one end the junction does not follow the germline gene, possibly because of a read error. This chain uses TRBV11-1 with TRBJ2-7; D is unclear. CDR3 size: 14 residues. Germline loops: CDR1 SGHAT, CDR2 FQDESV (reference sequence). The CDR3 coding sequence is TGTGCCAGCAGCTTTCCCGGTGGCACCTACGAGCACTACTTC. It is translated as CASSFPGGTYEHYF.

In the case of this clonotype: A junction end diverges from the germline sequence, so it may reflect a read error. The V gene is TRBV4-1, the J gene TRBJ2-2; TRBD2 might be the D (5 bases). The CDR3 spans 14 residues. Germline V gene lookup returns CDR1 MGHRA and CDR2 YSYEKL. The CDR3 region has the DNA TGCGCCAGCAGGCGGAAGGGCTCCACCGGGGAGCCGTTTTTT. Protein product: CASRRKGSTGEPFF.

The V and J genes are TRBV4-2 and TRBJ2-5; D could derive from TRBD1 or TRBD2 (5 bases each). This CDR3 spans 19 amino acids. Germline CDR1 reads LGHNA; CDR2 reads YNFKEQ. The V gene lost 2 bases and the J gene lost 1 base, with 23 bases spanning the gap. CDR3 in amino acids: CASSQYPMRGSLGQETQYF. The CDR3 DNA sequence: TGTGCCAGCAGCCAATATCCCATGAGGGGTAGCTTGGGCCAAGAGACCCAGTACTTC.

This clonotype was picked up one time. A much larger clonotype is one base distant, so this may be a read error. The chain employs TRBV6-5 and TRBJ2-2; 8 nucleotides agree with TRBD2. With V trimmed by 10 bases and J by 6 bases, 16 bases remained unmatched. The germline CDR1 and CDR2 sequences are MNHEY and SVGAGI. This CDR3 contains 16 residues. The CDR3 DNA reads as TGTGCCATAGTAAGGCTAGCGGGTGTTTTACCCGGGGAGCTGTTTTTT. Translating it yields CAIVRLAGVLPGELFF.

Worth noting for this clonotype: Sequence at one end of the junction differs from germline and may be a read error. The chain couples TRBV10-3 to TRBJ2-7; 9 positions agree with TRBD2. Per germline, CDR1 ENHRY and CDR2 SYGVKD. CDR3 length: 16 amino acids. CDR3 sequence reads: CAISASSSGDVYEHYF. The CDR3 nucleotides are TGTGCCATCAGTGCGTCTTCTAGCGGGGATGTCTACGAGCATTACTTC.

This clonotype showed up many times. CDR3 residues: CASTPQATYNEQFF. CDR3 DNA: TGTGCCAGCACCCCGCAGGCAACCTACAATGAGCAGTTCTTC. V usage is TRBV6-2 or TRBV6-3 and J usage is TRBJ2-1, with D unclear. CDR1 is MNHEY and CDR2 is SVGEGT in the germline V gene. The CDR3 length is 14 residues. Trimming took off 7 bases at V and 2 bases at J, with 12 bases between the two ends.

This clonotype has ten or more counts. The chain combines TRBV29-1 with TRBJ2-3; D perhaps matches TRBD2 (6 bases). Between the trimmed V and J ends, which lost 8 bases and 4 bases, there was a span of 13 bases. Looked up from germline, CDR1 is SQVTM and CDR2 is ANQGSEA. CDR3 length: 12 residues. The CDR3 DNA is TGCAGCATGCGCGGGGTAGCAGATACGCAGTATTTT. Translated, it gives CSMRGVADTQYF.

Ten or more counts support this clonotype. The chain is built from TRBV5-4 and TRBJ2-2; 13 bases are shared with TRBD2. This CDR3 region has 16 residues. The germline CDR1 and CDR2 sequences are SGHNT and YYREEE (reference sequence). The J segment lost 7 bases and the V segment lost 3 bases, leaving 6 bases of the junction unmatched. Written as DNA, the CDR3 is TGTGCCAGCAGCTCCGGACTAGCGGGAGCCGGCGGGGAGCTGTTTTTT. This encodes CASSSGLAGAGGELFF. Supplemented by reference TRBV5-4 and TRBJ2-2, the full variable domain reads ETGVTQSPTHLIKTRGQQVTLRCSSQSGHNTVSWYQQALGQGPQFIFQYYREEENGRGNFPPRFSGLQFPNYSSELNVNALELDDSALYLCASSSGLAGAGGELFFGEGSRLTVL.

This chain uses TRBV7-8 with TRBJ2-3; a possible D gene is TRBD2 (5 bases). V was cut by 2 bases and J by 14 bases, with 20 bases left in between. CDR3 length equals 14 residues. CDR1 is SGHVS, CDR2 FQNEAQ, per germline. The CDR3 nucleotides read TGTGCCAGCAGCTTACGTGGATTAACGGGAATATGGTATTTT. Translation: CASSLRGLTGIWYF. The whole variable domain, remainder taken from reference TRBV7-8 and TRBJ2-3, is GAGVSQSPRYKVAKRGQDVALRCDPISGHVSLFWYQQALGQGPEFLTYFQNEAQLDKSGLPSDRFFAERPEGSVSTLKIQRTQQEDSAVYLCASSLRGLTGIWYFGPGTRLTVL.